Listed below are T cell receptor beta chains from one sample, sequenced in a study of T cells after yellow fever vaccination. TCRdb itself ran the 5' RACE reads through MiXCR, one entry per CDR3 protein. Counted here are some 300,000 distinct CDR3 sequences, around 9.3% occurring once; the ten biggest clones make up 3% to 3.5%. The sequenced sample was CD4+ T cells sorted from PBMCs, obtained 5 days after the yellow fever booster vaccination. The source is a man in his late teens or twenties who received the YFV17D yellow fever vaccine. Both conserved end residues are part of each CDR3. Each record gives: V gene, J gene, D gene, clone size, CDR3 protein, CDR3 DNA. D genes are given only for firm matches. A clone size is listed for some rows: how often the clone was seen (once, few, many), or a class if it is expanded.

V gene: TRBV12-3/TRBV12-4
J gene: TRBJ1-6
D gene: -
clone size: once
CDR3 protein: CASSPGAGVSPLHF
CDR3 DNA: TGTGCCAGCAGTCCAGGAGCGGGGGTCTCACCCCTCCACTTT

V gene: TRBV7-8
J gene: TRBJ1-2
D gene: TRBD1
clone size: few
CDR3 protein: CASSPGQGAHYGYTF
CDR3 DNA: TGTGCCAGCAGCCCAGGACAGGGGGCACACTATGGCTACACCTTC

V gene: TRBV7-8
J gene: TRBJ1-3
D gene: -
clone size: -
CDR3 protein: CASSSSGRRSGNTIYF
CDR3 DNA: TGTGCCAGCAGCTCAAGCGGGCGCCGCTCTGGAAACACCATATATTTT

V gene: TRBV5-1
J gene: TRBJ2-3
D gene: TRBD2
clone size: -
CDR3 protein: CASSPAILAGGRDTQYF
CDR3 DNA: TGCGCCAGCAGCCCCGCCATCCTAGCGGGGGGGAGAGATACGCAGTATTTT

V gene: TRBV11-2
J gene: TRBJ2-1
D gene: -
clone size: few
CDR3 protein: CASSFPGGRGNEQFF
CDR3 DNA: TGTGCCAGCAGCTTTCCCGGGGGGCGAGGCAATGAGCAGTTCTTC

V gene: TRBV20-1
J gene: TRBJ2-2
D gene: -
clone size: few
CDR3 protein: CSARSANTGELFF
CDR3 DNA: TGCAGTGCTAGAAGTGCGAACACCGGGGAGCTGTTTTTT

V gene: TRBV12-3/TRBV12-4
J gene: TRBJ1-3
D gene: -
clone size: few
CDR3 protein: CASNGRVGDSGNTIYF
CDR3 DNA: TGTGCCAGCAACGGGCGGGTAGGAGACTCTGGAAACACCATATATTTT

V gene: TRBV11-3
J gene: TRBJ2-2
D gene: -
clone size: few
CDR3 protein: CASSPVEGEELFF
CDR3 DNA: TGTGCCAGCAGCCCCGTTGAGGGGGAGGAGCTGTTTTTT

V gene: TRBV27
J gene: TRBJ1-2
D gene: -
clone size: -
CDR3 protein: CASSFAGANYGYTF
CDR3 DNA: TGTGCCAGCAGTTTCGCGGGGGCTAACTATGGCTACACCTTC

V gene: TRBV28
J gene: TRBJ1-1
D gene: -
clone size: few
CDR3 protein: CASSFLPGRKYMNTEAFF
CDR3 DNA: TGTGCCAGCAGTTTCCTCCCGGGAAGAAAATACATGAACACTGAAGCTTTCTTT

V gene: TRBV25-1
J gene: TRBJ1-4
D gene: -
clone size: -
CDR3 protein: CASGGQGGNEKLFF
CDR3 DNA: TGTGCCAGTGGGGGGCAGGGAGGAAATGAAAAACTGTTTTTT

V gene: TRBV10-3
J gene: TRBJ2-3
D gene: -
clone size: many
CDR3 protein: CAISVGAGTDTQYF
CDR3 DNA: TGTGCCATCAGTGTGGGGGCCGGCACAGATACGCAGTATTTT

V gene: TRBV30
J gene: TRBJ2-7
D gene: -
clone size: -
CDR3 protein: CAWSSGRSSYEQYF
CDR3 DNA: TGTGCCTGGAGTAGTGGACGGAGCTCCTACGAGCAGTACTTC

V gene: TRBV6-5
J gene: TRBJ1-2
D gene: -
clone size: few
CDR3 protein: CASKGTGQDYGYTF
CDR3 DNA: TGTGCCTCCAAGGGGACGGGACAAGACTATGGCTACACCTTC

V gene: TRBV6-2/TRBV6-3
J gene: TRBJ2-2
D gene: -
clone size: few
CDR3 protein: CASKPGDRNTGELFF
CDR3 DNA: TGTGCCAGCAAACCGGGGGATCGAAACACCGGGGAGCTGTTTTTT

V gene: TRBV7-3
J gene: TRBJ2-3
D gene: -
clone size: many
CDR3 protein: CASSLEASATQYF
CDR3 DNA: TGTGCCAGCAGCTTAGAGGCCTCGGCTACGCAGTATTTT

V gene: TRBV12-3/TRBV12-4
J gene: TRBJ2-2
D gene: -
clone size: -
CDR3 protein: CASRGPNRVSGELFF
CDR3 DNA: TGTGCCAGCAGGGGGCCTAACAGAGTATCCGGGGAGCTGTTTTTT

V gene: TRBV20-1
J gene: TRBJ2-3
D gene: TRBD2
clone size: -
CDR3 protein: CSARDARTSRSRTDTQYF
CDR3 DNA: TGCAGTGCTAGAGACGCTCGGACTAGTCGTAGCCGCACAGATACGCAGTATTTT

V gene: TRBV5-4
J gene: TRBJ1-1
D gene: -
clone size: -
CDR3 protein: CASSLAGTTEAFF
CDR3 DNA: TGTGCCAGCAGCTTGGCCGGGACCACTGAAGCTTTCTTT

V gene: TRBV5-1
J gene: TRBJ2-2
D gene: TRBD1
clone size: few
CDR3 protein: CASSLERTGNTGELFF
CDR3 DNA: TGCGCCAGCAGCTTGGAGCGGACAGGAAACACCGGGGAGCTGTTTTTT

V gene: TRBV7-3
J gene: TRBJ2-2
D gene: -
clone size: -
CDR3 protein: CASSFWGPQGGELFF
CDR3 DNA: TGTGCCAGCAGCTTTTGGGGGCCCCAAGGCGGGGAGCTGTTTTTT

V gene: TRBV7-2
J gene: TRBJ1-5
D gene: TRBD1
clone size: -
CDR3 protein: CASSLVGQNQPQHF
CDR3 DNA: TGTGCCAGCAGCTTAGTGGGACAGAATCAGCCCCAGCATTTT

V gene: TRBV5-4
J gene: TRBJ1-2
D gene: -
clone size: -
CDR3 protein: CASSFLTVYGYTF
CDR3 DNA: TGTGCCAGCAGCTTTCTGACAGTCTATGGCTACACCTTC

V gene: TRBV10-3
J gene: TRBJ2-5
D gene: -
clone size: many
CDR3 protein: CAISRRGETQYF
CDR3 DNA: TGTGCCATCAGTCGCAGGGGAGAGACCCAGTACTTC

V gene: TRBV5-1
J gene: TRBJ2-5
D gene: -
clone size: -
CDR3 protein: CASRLPPRGAQETQYF
CDR3 DNA: TGCGCCAGCAGACTCCCCCCCCGGGGGGCGCAAGAGACCCAGTACTTC

V gene: TRBV7-3
J gene: TRBJ2-1
D gene: -
clone size: many
CDR3 protein: CASSTDYYNEQFF
CDR3 DNA: TGTGCCAGCAGCACGGACTACTACAATGAGCAGTTCTTC

V gene: TRBV4-2
J gene: TRBJ1-1
D gene: -
clone size: -
CDR3 protein: CASRREARDEAFF
CDR3 DNA: TGTGCCAGCAGGCGGGAGGCTCGGGATGAAGCTTTCTTT

V gene: TRBV6-6
J gene: TRBJ2-3
D gene: TRBD2
clone size: few
CDR3 protein: CASSTSGGTTDTQYF
CDR3 DNA: TGTGCCAGCTCGACTAGCGGGGGGACCACAGATACGCAGTATTTT

V gene: TRBV7-6
J gene: TRBJ2-3
D gene: TRBD2
clone size: many
CDR3 protein: CASSLPRGSGGASTDTQYF
CDR3 DNA: TGTGCCAGCAGCCTCCCCCGGGGTAGCGGGGGGGCTAGCACAGATACGCAGTATTTT

V gene: TRBV20-1
J gene: TRBJ2-1
D gene: TRBD2
clone size: -
CDR3 protein: CSARRGGLYNEQFF
CDR3 DNA: TGCAGTGCTAGACGGGGGGGCCTCTACAATGAGCAGTTCTTC

V gene: TRBV30
J gene: TRBJ2-5
D gene: -
clone size: few
CDR3 protein: CAWSVRLRETQYF
CDR3 DNA: TGTGCCTGGAGTGTGCGGCTCCGGGAGACCCAGTACTTC

V gene: TRBV2
J gene: TRBJ1-2
D gene: TRBD1
clone size: few
CDR3 protein: CASIGTGGNGYTF
CDR3 DNA: TGTGCCAGCATCGGGACAGGGGGCAATGGCTACACCTTC

V gene: TRBV29-1
J gene: TRBJ2-3
D gene: TRBD1
clone size: many
CDR3 protein: CSAVTDRGPSTDTQYF
CDR3 DNA: TGCAGCGCCGTCACTGACAGGGGCCCAAGCACAGATACGCAGTATTTT

V gene: TRBV3-1
J gene: TRBJ2-1
D gene: -
clone size: few
CDR3 protein: CASSQGGGARAKEQFF
CDR3 DNA: TGTGCCAGCAGCCAGGGTGGGGGGGCCAGAGCTAAAGAGCAGTTCTTC

V gene: TRBV27
J gene: TRBJ2-5
D gene: -
clone size: -
CDR3 protein: CASSFFRGGETQYF
CDR3 DNA: TGTGCCAGCAGTTTCTTTAGGGGGGGGGAGACCCAGTACTTC

V gene: TRBV19
J gene: TRBJ2-3
D gene: -
clone size: few
CDR3 protein: CASSISGDTQYF
CDR3 DNA: TGTGCCAGTAGTATCTCGGGAGATACGCAGTATTTT

V gene: TRBV28
J gene: TRBJ2-1
D gene: -
clone size: -
CDR3 protein: CASSPGGFREHEQFF
CDR3 DNA: TGTGCCAGCAGTCCCGGCGGGTTCCGGGAGCATGAGCAGTTCTTC

V gene: TRBV7-2
J gene: TRBJ2-5
D gene: TRBD1
clone size: many
CDR3 protein: CASSLAGTGGETQYF
CDR3 DNA: TGTGCCAGCAGCTTAGCCGGGACAGGGGGAGAGACCCAGTACTTC

V gene: TRBV7-2
J gene: TRBJ2-5
D gene: -
clone size: many
CDR3 protein: CASSFWGGLQETQYF
CDR3 DNA: TGTGCCAGCAGCTTTTGGGGGGGGCTCCAAGAGACCCAGTACTTC

V gene: TRBV19
J gene: TRBJ1-2
D gene: -
clone size: few
CDR3 protein: CASSNFGQRHYGYTF
CDR3 DNA: TGTGCCAGTAGTAATTTCGGACAGAGACACTATGGCTACACCTTC

V gene: TRBV6-5
J gene: TRBJ2-5
D gene: -
clone size: few
CDR3 protein: CASTERLGVETQYF
CDR3 DNA: TGTGCCAGCACCGAGAGGCTGGGGGTAGAGACCCAGTACTTC

V gene: TRBV11-1
J gene: TRBJ1-1
D gene: -
clone size: -
CDR3 protein: CASSFFHTEAFF
CDR3 DNA: TGTGCCAGCAGCTTTTTTCACACTGAAGCTTTCTTT

V gene: TRBV7-6
J gene: TRBJ1-6
D gene: -
clone size: -
CDR3 protein: CASSPGRENSPLHF
CDR3 DNA: TGTGCCAGCAGCCCCGGACGGGAAAATTCACCCCTCCACTTT

V gene: TRBV4-1
J gene: TRBJ2-3
D gene: -
clone size: many
CDR3 protein: CASSQDRKAISTDTQYF
CDR3 DNA: TGCGCCAGCAGCCAAGACAGAAAAGCGATTTCCACAGATACGCAGTATTTT

V gene: TRBV5-1
J gene: TRBJ1-6
D gene: TRBD1
clone size: many
CDR3 protein: CASSLGQGNSPLHF
CDR3 DNA: TGTGCCAGCAGCTTAGGACAGGGAAATTCACCCCTCCACTTT

V gene: TRBV5-1
J gene: TRBJ2-3
D gene: -
clone size: few
CDR3 protein: CASIEGSANADTQYF
CDR3 DNA: TGCGCCAGTATCGAAGGCAGTGCGAACGCAGATACGCAGTATTTT

V gene: TRBV5-1
J gene: TRBJ2-3
D gene: -
clone size: many
CDR3 protein: CASGNQGSDTQYF
CDR3 DNA: TGCGCCAGCGGAAACCAGGGGTCAGATACGCAGTATTTT

V gene: TRBV5-1
J gene: TRBJ1-2
D gene: TRBD1
clone size: many
CDR3 protein: CASSLAGTGNYGYTF
CDR3 DNA: TGCGCCAGCAGCTTGGCCGGGACAGGGAACTATGGCTACACCTTC

V gene: TRBV4-1
J gene: TRBJ1-3
D gene: TRBD1
clone size: -
CDR3 protein: CASSQADFLGTGTASGNTIYF
CDR3 DNA: TGCGCCAGCAGCCAAGCGGATTTTCTCGGGACAGGGACGGCCTCTGGAAACACCATATATTTT

V gene: TRBV2
J gene: TRBJ1-2
D gene: -
clone size: few
CDR3 protein: CASSGDLFYGYTF
CDR3 DNA: TGTGCCAGCAGTGGAGATCTATTCTATGGCTACACCTTC

V gene: TRBV2
J gene: TRBJ2-5
D gene: -
clone size: -
CDR3 protein: CASSPTGTPQETQYF
CDR3 DNA: TGTGCCAGCAGCCCAACCGGGACCCCCCAAGAGACCCAGTACTTC

V gene: TRBV4-1
J gene: TRBJ1-2
D gene: -
clone size: many
CDR3 protein: CASSRNPGPTNYGYTF
CDR3 DNA: TGCGCCAGCAGCCGTAACCCAGGGCCAACTAACTATGGCTACACCTTC

V gene: TRBV5-1
J gene: TRBJ2-1
D gene: TRBD2
clone size: few
CDR3 protein: CASSIRTSGGYNEQFF
CDR3 DNA: TGCGCCAGCAGCATAAGGACTAGCGGGGGGTACAATGAGCAGTTCTTC

V gene: TRBV5-1
J gene: TRBJ2-3
D gene: -
clone size: many
CDR3 protein: CASSYGHRTDTQYF
CDR3 DNA: TGCGCCAGCAGCTATGGACACCGCACAGATACGCAGTATTTT